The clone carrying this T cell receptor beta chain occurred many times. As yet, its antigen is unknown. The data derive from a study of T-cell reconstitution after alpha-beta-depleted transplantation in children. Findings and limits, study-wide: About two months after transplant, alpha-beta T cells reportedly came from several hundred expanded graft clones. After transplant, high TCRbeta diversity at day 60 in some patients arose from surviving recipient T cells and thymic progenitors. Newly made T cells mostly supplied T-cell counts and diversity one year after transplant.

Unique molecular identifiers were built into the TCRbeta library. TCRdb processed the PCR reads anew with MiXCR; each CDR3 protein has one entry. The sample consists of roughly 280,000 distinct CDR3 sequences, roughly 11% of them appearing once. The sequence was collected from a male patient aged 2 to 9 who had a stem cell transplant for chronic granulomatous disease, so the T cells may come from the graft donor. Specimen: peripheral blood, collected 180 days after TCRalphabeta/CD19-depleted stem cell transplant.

The CDR3 sequence: CSAQPDRVTVSYNEQFF. In DNA, the CDR3 is TGCAGTGCCCAGCCGGACAGGGTTACTGTCTCCTACAATGAGCAGTTCTTC. The chain combines TRBV20-1 with TRBJ2-1, with 8 bases identical to TRBD1. CDR1 is DFQATT, CDR2 SNEGSKA, per germline (reference sequence). CDR3 length: 17 amino acids. V lost 6 bases and J lost 0; bases outside the gene matches: 13.